This record concerns one TCR beta chain sequence. Its specificity is unknown. Germline lookup yields CDR1 GTSNPN and CDR2 SVGIG (reference sequence). V gave up 1 base and J gave up 2 bases; unmatched junction bases: 5. The CDR3 has 15 amino acids. These data come from a study of cytomegalovirus exposure and HLA in healthy donors. The wider study: HLA-typed donors were the source of tens of millions of unique TCRs, which an early data release held.

Notes on the study in general: Roughly uniform depth of sequencing across donors was assumed in presence/absence analyses. Later genetic work tied a missense DCLRE1C variant to beta-chain V and J trimming. The authors later found HLA-associated TCR beta chains more clonally expanded than equally common others.

60 Vbeta and 13 Jbeta primers were used in PCR. Some clones are missing from TCRdb's copy, which holds only in-frame ones; the method was immunoSEQ multiplex PCR. The data contain fewer than 200,000 clones, roughly four fifths of them singletons. The V gene is TRBV30, the J gene TRBJ1-5; the match to TRBD1 covers 7 bases. Input material: PBMCs. The TCR originated in a man aged 45-60 years in good health and CMV-seropositive. Here the CDR3 reads CAWSEGQFGNQPQHF. In nucleotides, the CDR3 is TGTGCCTGGAGTGAGGGACAGTTTGGCAATCAGCCCCAGCATTTT.